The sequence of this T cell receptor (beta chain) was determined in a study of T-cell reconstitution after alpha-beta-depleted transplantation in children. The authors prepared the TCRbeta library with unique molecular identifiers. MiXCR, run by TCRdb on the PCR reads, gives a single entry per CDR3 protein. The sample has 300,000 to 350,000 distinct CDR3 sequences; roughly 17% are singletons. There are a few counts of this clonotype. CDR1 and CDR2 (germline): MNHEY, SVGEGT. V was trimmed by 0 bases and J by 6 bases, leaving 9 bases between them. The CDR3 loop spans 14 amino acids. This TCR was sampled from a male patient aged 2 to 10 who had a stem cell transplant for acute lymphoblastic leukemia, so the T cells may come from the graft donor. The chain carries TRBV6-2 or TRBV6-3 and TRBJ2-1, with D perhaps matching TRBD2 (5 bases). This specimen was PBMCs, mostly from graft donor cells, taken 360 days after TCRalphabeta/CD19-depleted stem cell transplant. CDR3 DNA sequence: TGTGCCAGCAGTTACTCGAGGGCCGGCAATGAGCAGTTCTTC. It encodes CASSYSRAGNEQFF.